Sequencing of this TCR beta chain was carried out in a study of shared clonotypes between healthy human individuals. TCRdb keeps only in-frame clones here, not all; method: immunoSEQ multiplex PCR. In the table there are about 1.1 million clones, 75% to 85% of which are singletons. Trimming took 3 bases from V and 3 from J, leaving 12 bases between them. Germline V CDR1 and CDR2: LNHDA, SQIVND (reference sequence). The CDR3 runs to 16 residues. What was sequenced was memory CD4+ T cells from PBMCs. Noted subset: CD45RA-negative fraction. The chain uses TRBV19 and TRBJ2-6; possible D gene TRBD2, 6 bases. The receptor was derived from a man between 18 and 35 years old in good health. Some clones in this sample may be carry-over from other donors' samples. The CDR3 bases are TGTGCCAGTAGTATTTGGCAGGGAGGTGGGGCCAACGTCCTGACTTTC. Encoded protein: CASSIWQGGGANVLTF.